The 11 T cell receptor beta chains given below trace back to one sample, sequenced in a study of blood T cell repertoires in COVID-19. Using immunoSEQ multiplex PCR, the repertoire was profiled, and TCRdb retains in-frame clones only, with some absent. This sample has 140,000 or so clones; 70% to 90% occur once, and the top ten carry 2% to 3%. Sequences were obtained from peripheral blood. The receptors shown here come from a human donor with acute or convalescent COVID-19. The donor label of this sample is uncertain.

This clone was seen more than once but under ten times. The chain joins TRBV6-6 to TRBJ2-5; TRBD1 agrees at 8 bases. CDR1 and CDR2 from the germline V gene are MNHNY and SVGAGI (reference sequence). V gave up 5 bases and J gave up 4 bases; unmatched junction bases: 3. The CDR3 sequence is 13 residues long. This chain's CDR3 is CASSAGTGETQYF. CDR3 nucleotides: TGTGCCAGCAGTGCCGGGACAGGAGAGACCCAGTACTTC.

This clone has only one observation. The gene calls are TRBV2 and TRBJ1-5; the D gene is possibly TRBD1 (6 bases). Trimming shortened V by 7 bases and J by 3 bases, and 13 bases separated the two germline ends. CDR3 length: 14 residues. Germline V gives CDR1 SNHLY, CDR2 FYNNEI. This chain's CDR3 is CASIRDITNQPQHF. CDR3 in DNA: TGTGCCAGCATAAGGGACATCACCAATCAGCCCCAGCATTTT.

The CDR3 loop reads CASSLLRQQEGYTF. Here the CDR3 DNA reads TGTGCCAGCAGCCTCCTGAGACAGCAGGAAGGCTACACCTTC. This sequence joins TRBV7-2 and TRBJ1-2, with D perhaps matching TRBD1 (5 bases). V was shortened by 5 bases and J by 8 bases, with 18 bases between the two germline ends. The CDR3 has 14 residues. In germline, CDR1 is SGHTA, CDR2 FQGNSA.

This clone has a single count. The chain links TRBV15 to TRBJ2-3; 9 bases map to TRBD1. V shed 0 bases, J shed 1 base, and the junction held 11 bases outside the gene matches. This CDR3 comprises 19 residues. The V gene's germline CDR1 is LNHNV and CDR2 YYDKDF (reference sequence). DNA for the CDR3: TGTGCCACCAGCAGAGACCGCCGAGGACAGGGGCACGGCACAGATACGCAGTATTTT. Its protein is CATSRDRRGQGHGTDTQYF.

The genes are TRBV6-5 and TRBJ1-2, with D hard to call. V was cut by 2 bases and J by 4 bases, with 11 bases left in between. Germline values: CDR1 MNHEY, CDR2 SVGAGI. This CDR3 is built from 14 residues. DNA for the CDR3: TGTGCCAGCAGTTACGATCCTATGGTCTATGGCTACACCTTC. Translated: CASSYDPMVYGYTF.

The rearrangement uses TRBV6-5 and TRBJ2-7; no firm D call. V was clipped by 7 bases and J by 4 bases, with 5 bases between them. CDR1 MNHEY and CDR2 SVGAGI come from the germline V gene. The CDR3 is 10 residues long. The CDR3 is CASIEYEQYF. For the CDR3, the DNA is TGTGCCAGCATCGAGTACGAGCAGTACTTC.

The rearrangement joins TRBV28 to TRBJ2-6; possibly TRBD1 for D (5 bases). V lost 6 bases and J 3 bases, leaving 15 bases between the germline ends. The CDR3 length is 16 residues. Germline CDR1 and CDR2: MDHEN and SYDVKM. The CDR3 bases are TGTGCCAGCAGCCGAGAAGGGGTAGGTGGGGCCAACGTCCTGACTTTC. Translation gives CASSREGVGGANVLTF. The whole variable domain, filled in from reference TRBV28 and TRBJ2-6, reads DVKVTQSSRYLVKRTGEKVFLECVQDMDHENMFWYRQDPGLGLRLIYFSYDVKMKEKGDIPEGYSVSREKKERFSLILESASTNQTSMYLCASSREGVGGANVLTFGAGSRLTVL.

The V call is TRBV6-5, the J call TRBJ1-1; 9 bases are shared with TRBD1. Germline V CDR1 and CDR2: MNHEY, SVGAGI. The V segment lost 6 bases and the J segment 5 bases; nucleotides outside the gene matches: 10. The CDR3 consists of 15 residues. The CDR3 reads CASSLNRGRMTEAFF. The CDR3 nucleotides read TGTGCCAGCAGCCTCAACAGGGGGCGGATGACTGAAGCTTTCTTT.

V and J are TRBV9 and TRBJ1-6; 7 bases agree with TRBD1. V was pared by 1 base and J by 4 bases, with 8 bases of the junction left unmatched. CDR3 length equals 17 residues. CDR1 is SGDLS and CDR2 is YYNGEE in the germline V gene. The CDR3 loop reads CASSVYEGARYNSPLHF. In DNA, the CDR3 is TGTGCCAGCAGCGTATACGAGGGGGCGCGATATAATTCACCCCTCCACTTT. The whole variable domain, remainder taken from reference TRBV9 and TRBJ1-6, is DSGVTQTPKHLITATGQRVTLRCSPRSGDLSVYWYQQSLDQGLQFLIQYYNGEERAKGNILERFSAQQFPDLHSELNLSSLELGDSALYFCASSVYEGARYNSPLHFGNGTRLTVT.

V and J are TRBV4-3 and TRBJ2-1; D is undetermined. V lost 1 base and J lost 1, with 8 bases in between. CDR3 length equals 15 residues. Looked up from germline, CDR1 is LGHNA and CDR2 is YSLEER. CDR3 sequence (DNA): TGCGCCAGCAGCCAAGGAAGCCTTTCCTACAATGAGCAGTTCTTC. It specifies CASSQGSLSYNEQFF.

This chain connects TRBV28 to TRBJ1-2, with D perhaps matching TRBD1 (6 bases). The V and J ends lost 5 bases and 4 bases respectively, with 17 bases between them. The CDR3 is 15 residues long. Germline values: CDR1 MDHEN, CDR2 SYDVKM. The DNA for the CDR3 is TGTGCCAGCAGTGAGTCCTCAGGGGTGATCTATGGCTACACCTTC. This encodes CASSESSGVIYGYTF.